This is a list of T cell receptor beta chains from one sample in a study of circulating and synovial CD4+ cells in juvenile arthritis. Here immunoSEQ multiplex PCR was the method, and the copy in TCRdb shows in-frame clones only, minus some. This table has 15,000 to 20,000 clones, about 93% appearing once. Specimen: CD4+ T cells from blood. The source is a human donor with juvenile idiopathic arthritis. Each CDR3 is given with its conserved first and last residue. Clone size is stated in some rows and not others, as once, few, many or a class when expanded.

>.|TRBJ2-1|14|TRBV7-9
CASTGHLPNNEQFF
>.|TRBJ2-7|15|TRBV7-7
CASSLAEGLGYEQYF
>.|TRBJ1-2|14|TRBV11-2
CASRDGTEIYGYTF
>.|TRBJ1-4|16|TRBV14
CASSEGLSRTAEKLFF
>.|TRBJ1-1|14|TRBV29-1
CSVERGGVNTEAFF
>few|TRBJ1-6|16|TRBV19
CASSISSAGSNSPLHF
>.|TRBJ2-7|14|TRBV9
CASSVDRGWDEQYF
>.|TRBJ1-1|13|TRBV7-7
CASSLQENTEAFF
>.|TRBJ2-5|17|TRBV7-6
CASSDRLAGGPGETQYF
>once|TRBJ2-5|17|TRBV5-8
CASSLGLAGGIQETQYF
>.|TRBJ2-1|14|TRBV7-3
CASSPGASYNEQFF
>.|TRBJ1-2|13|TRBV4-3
CASSQDRNYGYTF
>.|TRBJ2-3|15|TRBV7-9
CASSSSSGHTDTQYF
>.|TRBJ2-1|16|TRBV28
CASSLGTGSSYNEQFF
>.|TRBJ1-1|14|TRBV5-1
CASSRDVRVTEAFF
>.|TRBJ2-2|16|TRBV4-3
CASSQGQRENTGELFF
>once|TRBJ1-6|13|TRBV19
CASSENGGSPLHF
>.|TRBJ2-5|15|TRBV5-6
CASSPRRGGVETQYF
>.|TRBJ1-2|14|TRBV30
CAWSVQGAGGGYTF
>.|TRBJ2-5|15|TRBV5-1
CASSLALAGQETQYF
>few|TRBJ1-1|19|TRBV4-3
CASSLPPGTGLGDSTEAFF
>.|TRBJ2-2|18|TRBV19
CASRMGRRGQPNTGELFF
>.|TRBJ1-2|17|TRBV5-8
CASSLDFRTGGNYGYTF
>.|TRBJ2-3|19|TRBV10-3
CAMSHPRGLLRFGTDTQYF
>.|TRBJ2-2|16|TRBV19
CASHFGTSRNTGELFF
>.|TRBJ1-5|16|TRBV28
CASLRGGAGSNQPQHF
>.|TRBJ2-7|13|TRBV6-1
CASSLRETYEQYF
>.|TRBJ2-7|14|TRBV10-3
CAISGAGLTYEQYF
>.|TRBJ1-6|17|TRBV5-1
CASSQTEPSSYNSPLHF
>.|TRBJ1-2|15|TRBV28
CASRAQGTLGHGYTF
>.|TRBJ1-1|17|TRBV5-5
CASYPGQGYYSSAEAFF
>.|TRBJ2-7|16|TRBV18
CASSPYDLAGADEQYF
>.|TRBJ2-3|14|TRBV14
CASSPGSSTDTQYF
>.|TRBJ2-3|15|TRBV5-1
CASSQDGTSTDTQYF
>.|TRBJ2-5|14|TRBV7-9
CVSSGQGLQETQYF
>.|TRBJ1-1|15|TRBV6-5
CASSYSGTRGTEAFF
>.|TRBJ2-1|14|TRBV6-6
CASRTGESNNEQFF
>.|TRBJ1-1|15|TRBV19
CASSIDLDRVTEAFF
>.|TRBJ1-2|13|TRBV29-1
CSVVTGGHYGYTF
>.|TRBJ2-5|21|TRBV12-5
CASGLVKGPVRGTGGEGEQYF
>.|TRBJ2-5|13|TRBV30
CAWSVLFQETQYF
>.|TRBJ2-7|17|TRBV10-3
CAISESYLAGVSYEQYF
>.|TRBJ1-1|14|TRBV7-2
CASSSLGGNTEAFF
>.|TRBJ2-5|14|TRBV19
CASSIIGVGETQYF
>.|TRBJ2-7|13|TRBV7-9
CASSLHSSYEQYF
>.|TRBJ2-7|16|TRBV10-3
CAISESSPGFVDEQYF
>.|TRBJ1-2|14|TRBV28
CASSSTAGNYGYTF
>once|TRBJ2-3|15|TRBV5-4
CASSPGTERGRTQYF
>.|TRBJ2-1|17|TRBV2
CASRDGTSGIPYNEQFF
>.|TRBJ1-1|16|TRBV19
CASSTDRGFRNTEAFF
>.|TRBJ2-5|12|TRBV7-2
CASSLRTRTQYF
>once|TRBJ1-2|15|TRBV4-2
CASSQGVAGARGHTF
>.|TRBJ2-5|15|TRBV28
CASSPHSGNQETQYF
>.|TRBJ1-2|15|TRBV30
CAWKLGNRGPGGYTF
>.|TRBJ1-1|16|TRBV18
CASSPFWGGMNTEAFF
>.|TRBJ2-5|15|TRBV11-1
CASSLDFATVETQYF
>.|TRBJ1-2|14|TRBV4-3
CASSQERRVYGYTF
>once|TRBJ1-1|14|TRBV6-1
CASSSMTVNTEAFF
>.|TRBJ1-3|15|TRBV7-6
CASSLEPGAINTIYF